This T cell receptor (beta chain) derives from a study of radiation and T cells in renal cell carcinoma. The treatment was: treatment-naive control, cytoreductive nephrectomy. Control samples are tumors resected by cytoreductive nephrectomy without prior radiation. This renal cell carcinoma was of the clear cell type. TCRdb's copy holds only in-frame clones and misses some; the assay was immunoSEQ multiplex PCR. The table lists 15,000 to 20,000 clones, around three fifths of them singletons, with roughly a third in the top ten. The germline V gene has CDR1 GTSNPN and CDR2 SVGIG (reference sequence). The CDR3 extends over 11 amino acids. V was clipped by 3 bases and J by 5 bases, with 8 bases between them.

The source is a man aged 45 to 65 with renal cell carcinoma. The source material was tumor tissue, sampled from a patient whose treatment was nephrectomy without radiotherapy. This sequence joins TRBV30 and TRBJ2-7; no firm D call. The CDR3 nucleotides read TGTGCCTGGAGCGCGGAACACGAGCAGTACTTC. Its protein is CAWSAEHEQYF.